This is a list of T cell receptor beta chains from one sample in a study of blood T cell repertoires in COVID-19. TCRdb keeps only in-frame clones here, not all; method: immunoSEQ multiplex PCR. Of about 120,000 clones in the sample, roughly 90% were seen once. The sequencing input was peripheral blood. The receptors stem from a human donor with acute or convalescent COVID-19. The donor label of this sample is uncertain. Each CDR3 is given with its conserved first and last residue. The D gene is left open where the match is weak. The size field is filled for only some rows; it gives once, few, many or a size class.

clone size	D gene	V gene	J gene	CDR3 protein	CDR3 DNA
.	.	TRBV6-5	TRBJ1-6	CASSYSANSPLHF	TGTGCCAGCAGTTACTCAGCGAATTCACCCCTCCACTTT
.	.	TRBV19	TRBJ1-2	CASSVDRVNYGYTF	TGTGCCAGTTCCGTCGATCGGGTCAACTATGGCTACACCTTC
.	TRBD1	TRBV6-5	TRBJ1-5	CASRGTGNQPQHF	TGTGCCAGCAGGGGGACAGGCAATCAGCCCCAGCATTTT
.	.	TRBV6-5	TRBJ1-4	CASSGGVTNEKLFF	TGTGCCAGCAGCGGGGGGGTCACTAATGAAAAACTGTTTTTT
.	.	TRBV11-3	TRBJ1-1	CASSLLRGTEAFF	TGTGCCAGCAGCTTATTAAGGGGCACTGAAGCTTTCTTT
.	TRBD1	TRBV6-2/TRBV6-3	TRBJ2-1	CASSSLFGTGSIEQFF	TGTGCCAGCAGTTCGCTCTTTGGGACAGGGTCCATTGAGCAGTTCTTC
.	TRBD1	TRBV18	TRBJ1-5	CASSSTGDQPQHF	TGTGCCAGCTCGTCCACAGGGGATCAGCCCCAGCATTTT
.	TRBD1	TRBV30	TRBJ1-1	CASRWTGLGTEAFF	TGTGCCTCCCGTTGGACAGGGCTAGGGACTGAAGCTTTCTTT
.	.	TRBV6-2/TRBV6-3	TRBJ2-5	CASSYSERSQETQYF	TGTGCCAGCAGTTACTCGGAGCGGAGCCAAGAGACCCAGTACTTC
.	.	TRBV11-1	TRBJ1-2	CASSQTDYGYTF	TGTGCCAGCAGCCAAACTGACTATGGCTACACCTTC
.	TRBD2	TRBV3-1/TRBV3-2	TRBJ2-5	CASSAFLTSGKETQYF	TGTGCCAGCAGCGCGTTCTTGACTAGCGGGAAAGAGACCCAGTACTTC
.	TRBD1	TRBV9	TRBJ2-2	CASSGGKPGQWNTGELFF	TGTGCCAGCAGCGGAGGGAAACCGGGACAGTGGAACACCGGGGAGCTGTTTTTT
.	.	TRBV7-2	TRBJ2-1	CATKPGYNEQFF	TGTGCCACCAAGCCAGGATACAATGAGCAGTTCTTC
.	.	TRBV6-2/TRBV6-3	TRBJ1-1	CASSSQGGTEAFF	TGTGCCAGCAGTTCGCAGGGCGGCACTGAAGCTTTCTTT
.	TRBD1	TRBV28	TRBJ1-5	CASSSGDRAQPQHF	TGTGCCAGCAGTTCAGGGGACAGGGCTCAGCCCCAGCATTTT
once	TRBD2	TRBV4-2	TRBJ2-1	CASSQGTSGSSYNEQFF	TGTGCCAGCAGCCAAGGGACTAGCGGGAGCTCCTACAATGAGCAGTTCTTC
few	.	TRBV7-9	TRBJ2-4	CASSQGLKNIQYF	TGTGCCAGCAGCCAGGGACTGAAAAACATTCAGTACTTC
.	.	TRBV30	TRBJ1-2	CAGLRGGPRYGYTF	TGTGCCGGCCTCCGGGGGGGCCCGAGATATGGCTACACCTTC
.	.	TRBV5-4	TRBJ1-3	CASSLVTSSGNTIYF	TGTGCCAGCAGCTTGGTCACAAGCTCTGGAAACACCATATATTTT
.	.	TRBV4-1	TRBJ2-2	CASSHVNTGELFF	TGCGCCAGCAGCCACGTAAACACCGGGGAGCTGTTTTTT
.	.	TRBV4-1	TRBJ1-1	CASSHVNRETEAFF	TGCGCCAGCAGCCACGTAAACAGGGAGACTGAAGCTTTCTTT
.	TRBD1	TRBV5-1	TRBJ1-2	CASSLDPNGDRKLHGYTF	TGCGCCAGCAGCTTGGATCCCAACGGGGACAGGAAGCTCCACGGCTACACCTTC
.	.	TRBV6-6	TRBJ1-6	CASNRRQEKNSPLHF	TGTGCCAGCAACCGTCGACAGGAGAAAAATTCACCCCTCCACTTT
.	TRBD1	TRBV6-1	TRBJ1-2	CASSEATGTARDNGYTF	TGTGCCAGCAGTGAAGCCACCGGGACAGCTCGCGACAATGGCTACACCTTC
once	.	TRBV29-1	TRBJ2-6	CSVRKGSGANVLTF	TGCAGCGTGAGGAAGGGGTCTGGGGCCAACGTCCTGACTTTC
.	TRBD1	TRBV4-1	TRBJ1-6	CASSLRTGGSPLHF	TGCGCCAGCAGCCTACGGACAGGGGGTTCACCCCTCCACTTT
.	.	TRBV6-2/TRBV6-3	TRBJ1-1	CASSFLRGGGEAFF	TGTGCCAGCAGTTTTCTCAGGGGTGGAGGTGAAGCTTTCTTT
.	TRBD2	TRBV6-5	TRBJ2-7	CASRSTGLAGGEQYF	TGTGCCAGCAGAAGCACTGGACTAGCGGGAGGAGAGCAGTACTTC
.	TRBD1	TRBV7-2	TRBJ1-5	CASSGTVNQPQHF	TGTGCCAGCAGCGGGACAGTTAATCAGCCCCAGCATTTT
.	.	TRBV27	TRBJ1-3	CASKDISGNTIYF	TGTGCCAGCAAGGACATCTCTGGAAACACCATATATTTT
.	TRBD1	TRBV3-1/TRBV3-2	TRBJ1-4	CASSQVDRGYEKLFF	TGTGCCAGCAGCCAAGTAGACAGGGGCTATGAAAAACTGTTTTTT
.	.	TRBV27	TRBJ1-4	CASSFRSSNEKLFF	TGTGCCAGCAGTTTTAGATCGAGTAATGAAAAACTGTTTTTT
.	.	TRBV4-3	TRBJ2-1	CASSQGRQAGSYNEQFF	TGCGCCAGCAGCCAAGGGAGACAGGCAGGATCCTACAATGAGCAGTTCTTC